Listed below are T cell receptor beta chains from one sample, sequenced in a study of cytomegalovirus exposure and HLA in healthy donors. The assay was immunoSEQ multiplex PCR, and TCRdb's table has in-frame clones only and misses some. The table includes under 200,000 clones, roughly 84% detected once. Sequenced sample: PBMCs. The receptors derive from a man aged 18-30 years in good health and CMV-seronegative. Each CDR3 is given with its conserved first and last residue. Not all rows give a size; the values are once, few, many and, for expanded clones, a class.

v_call,j_call,clone_size,cdr3_aa
TRBV7-9,TRBJ1-1,.,CASSPPGGTEAFF
TRBV5-1,TRBJ2-2,.,CASSLLQGSAGELFF
TRBV2,TRBJ2-6,.,CASTGSSSGANVLTF
TRBV4-1,TRBJ1-4,.,CASRDRGATNEKLFF
TRBV27,TRBJ2-1,.,CASSPLGENYNEQFF
TRBV5-8,TRBJ2-5,.,CASSLDSHITEETQYF
TRBV11-2,TRBJ1-5,.,CASSPGWGDSPQHF
TRBV7-8,TRBJ2-1,.,CASSEPGTGGSGNEQFF
TRBV19,TRBJ2-2,.,CASSMTGNTGELFF
TRBV7-2,TRBJ2-1,.,CASSLADWSGRSDEQFF
TRBV5-8,TRBJ1-1,.,CASSHDNINTEAFF
TRBV5-1,TRBJ2-2,.,CASSLTQGNTGELFF
TRBV6-1,TRBJ2-7,.,CASSDPQGMESYEQYF
TRBV7-2,TRBJ2-1,.,CASSLRQGRSYNEQFF
TRBV2,TRBJ1-3,.,CASSDDSDTIYF
TRBV25-1,TRBJ1-5,.,CASSEGQHSNQPQHF
TRBV5-1,TRBJ1-2,.,CASRIERDYGYTF
TRBV5-1,TRBJ2-1,once,CASSLGRARVNEQFF
TRBV7-6,TRBJ1-3,.,CASSLIGVGNTIYF
TRBV5-1,TRBJ2-7,.,CASSLGKQGEQYF
TRBV27,TRBJ1-1,.,CASSPRTGVNTEAFF
TRBV11-1,TRBJ1-1,.,CASSLIGVNTEAFF
TRBV28,TRBJ2-7,.,CASGQLYEQYF
TRBV27,TRBJ1-2,.,CASSYSLNYGYTF
TRBV11-1,TRBJ2-1,.,CASSLEPRNEQFF
TRBV19,TRBJ1-5,.,CASTQPYSNQPQHF
TRBV5-1,TRBJ2-1,.,CASRRDRSYNEQFF
TRBV19,TRBJ1-5,.,CASSQVGAHQHF
TRBV7-2,TRBJ2-6,.,CASSKGLAGAGANVLTF